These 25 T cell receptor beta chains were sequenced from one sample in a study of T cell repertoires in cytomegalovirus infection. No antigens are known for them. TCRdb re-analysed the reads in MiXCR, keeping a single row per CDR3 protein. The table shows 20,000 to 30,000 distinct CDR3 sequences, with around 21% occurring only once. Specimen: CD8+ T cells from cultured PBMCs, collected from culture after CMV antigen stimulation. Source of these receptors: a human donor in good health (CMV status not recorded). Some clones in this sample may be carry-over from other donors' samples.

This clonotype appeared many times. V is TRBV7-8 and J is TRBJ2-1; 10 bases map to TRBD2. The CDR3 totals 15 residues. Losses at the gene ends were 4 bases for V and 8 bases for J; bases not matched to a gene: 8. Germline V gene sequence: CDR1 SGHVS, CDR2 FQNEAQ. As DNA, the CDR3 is TGTGCCAGCAGCTCGCGAGCGGGGGGGCCGCATGAGCAGTTCTTC. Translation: CASSSRAGGPHEQFF.

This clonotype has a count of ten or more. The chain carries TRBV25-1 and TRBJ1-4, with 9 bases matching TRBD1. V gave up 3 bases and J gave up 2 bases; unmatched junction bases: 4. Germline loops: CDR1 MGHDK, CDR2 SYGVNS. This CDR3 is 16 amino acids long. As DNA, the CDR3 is TGTGCCAGCAGTGAGGGACAGGGCGCGACTAATGAAAAACTGTTTTTT. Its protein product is CASSEGQGATNEKLFF.

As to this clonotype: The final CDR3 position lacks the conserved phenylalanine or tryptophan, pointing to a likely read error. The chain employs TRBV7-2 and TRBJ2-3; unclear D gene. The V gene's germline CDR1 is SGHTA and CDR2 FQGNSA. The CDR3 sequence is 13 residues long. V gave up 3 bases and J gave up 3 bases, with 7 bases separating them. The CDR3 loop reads CASSLAFTDTQYY. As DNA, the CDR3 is TGTGCCAGCAGCTTGGCATTTACAGATACGCAGTATTAT.

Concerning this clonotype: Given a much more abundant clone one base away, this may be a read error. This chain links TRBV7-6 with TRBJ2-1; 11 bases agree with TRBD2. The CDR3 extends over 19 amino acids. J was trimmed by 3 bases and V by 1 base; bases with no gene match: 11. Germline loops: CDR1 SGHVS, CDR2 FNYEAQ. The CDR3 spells CASSLGKASGGTFYNEQFF. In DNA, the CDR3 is TGTGCCAGCAGCTTAGGAAAGGCTAGCGGGGGGACCTTCTACAATGAGCAGTTCTTC.

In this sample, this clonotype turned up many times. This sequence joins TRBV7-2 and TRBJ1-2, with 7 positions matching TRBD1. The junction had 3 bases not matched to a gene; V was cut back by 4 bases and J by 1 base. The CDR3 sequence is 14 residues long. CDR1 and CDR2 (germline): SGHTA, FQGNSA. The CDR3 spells CASSSYRGNYGYTF. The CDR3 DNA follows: TGTGCCAGCAGCTCGTACAGGGGTAACTATGGCTACACCTTC.

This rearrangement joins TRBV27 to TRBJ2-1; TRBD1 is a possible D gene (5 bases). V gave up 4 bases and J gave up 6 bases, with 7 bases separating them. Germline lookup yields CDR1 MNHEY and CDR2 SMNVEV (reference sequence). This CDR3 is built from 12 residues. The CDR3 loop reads CASSSQGNEQFF. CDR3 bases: TGTGCCAGCAGTTCCCAGGGCAATGAGCAGTTCTTC.

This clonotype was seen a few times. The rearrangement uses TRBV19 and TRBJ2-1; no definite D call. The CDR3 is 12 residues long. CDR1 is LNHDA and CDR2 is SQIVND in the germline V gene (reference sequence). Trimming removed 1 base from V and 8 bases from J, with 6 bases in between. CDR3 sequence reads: CASSIGAHEQFF. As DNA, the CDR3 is TGTGCCAGTAGTATAGGAGCGCATGAGCAGTTCTTC.

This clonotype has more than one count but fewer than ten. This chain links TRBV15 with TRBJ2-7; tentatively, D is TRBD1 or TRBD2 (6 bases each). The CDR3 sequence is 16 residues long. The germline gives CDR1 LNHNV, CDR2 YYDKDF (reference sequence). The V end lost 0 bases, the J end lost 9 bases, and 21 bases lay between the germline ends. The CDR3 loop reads CATSRDRGGLPTVQYF. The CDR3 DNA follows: TGTGCCACCAGCAGAGATCGAGGGGGGTTGCCTACGGTGCAGTACTTC. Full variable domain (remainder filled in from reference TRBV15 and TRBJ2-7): DAMVIQNPRYQVTQFGKPVTLSCSQTLNHNVMYWYQQKSSQAPKLLFHYYDKDFNNEADTPDNFQSRRPNTSFCFLDIRSPGLGDTAMYLCATSRDRGGLPTVQYFGPGTRLTVT.

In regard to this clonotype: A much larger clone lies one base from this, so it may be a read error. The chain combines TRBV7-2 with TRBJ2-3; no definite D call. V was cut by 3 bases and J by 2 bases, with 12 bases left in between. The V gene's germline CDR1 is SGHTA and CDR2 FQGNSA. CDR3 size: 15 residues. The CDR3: CASSFARTPTDTQYF. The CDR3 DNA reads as TGTGCCAGCAGCTTCGCGAGGACCCCCACAGATACGCAGTATTTT.

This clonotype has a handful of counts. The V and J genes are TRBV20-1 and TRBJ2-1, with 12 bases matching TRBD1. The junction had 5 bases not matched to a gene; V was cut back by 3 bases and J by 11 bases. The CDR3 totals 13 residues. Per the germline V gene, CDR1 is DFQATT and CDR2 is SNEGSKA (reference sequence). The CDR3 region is CSARTGTGGQQFF. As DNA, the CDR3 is TGCAGTGCTAGGACAGGGACAGGGGGCCAGCAGTTCTTC.

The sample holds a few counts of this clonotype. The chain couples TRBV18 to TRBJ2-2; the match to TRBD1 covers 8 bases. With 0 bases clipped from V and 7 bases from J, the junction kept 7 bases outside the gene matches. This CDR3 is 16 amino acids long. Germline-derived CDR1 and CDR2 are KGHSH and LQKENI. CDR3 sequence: CASSPPNRGTYGELFF. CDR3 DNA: TGTGCCAGCTCACCACCGAACAGGGGGACGTACGGGGAGCTGTTTTTT.

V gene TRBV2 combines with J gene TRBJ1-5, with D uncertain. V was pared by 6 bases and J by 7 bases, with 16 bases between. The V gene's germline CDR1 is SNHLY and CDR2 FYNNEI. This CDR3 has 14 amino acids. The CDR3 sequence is CASRGLGIWQPQHF. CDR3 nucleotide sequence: TGTGCCAGCAGAGGGTTGGGGATCTGGCAGCCCCAGCATTTT.

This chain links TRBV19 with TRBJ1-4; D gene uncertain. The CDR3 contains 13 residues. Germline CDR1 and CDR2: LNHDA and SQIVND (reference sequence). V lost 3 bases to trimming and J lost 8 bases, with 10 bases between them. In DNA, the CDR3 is TGTGCCAGTAGTATGTCCGTCCTCGAAAAACTGTTTTTT. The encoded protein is CASSMSVLEKLFF.

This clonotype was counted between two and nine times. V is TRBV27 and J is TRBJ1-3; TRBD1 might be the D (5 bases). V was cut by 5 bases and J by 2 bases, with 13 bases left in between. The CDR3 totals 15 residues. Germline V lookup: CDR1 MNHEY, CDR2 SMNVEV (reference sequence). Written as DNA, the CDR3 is TGTGCCAGCAGTCCTTCTGAGGGACCTGGAAACACCATATATTTT. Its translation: CASSPSEGPGNTIYF.

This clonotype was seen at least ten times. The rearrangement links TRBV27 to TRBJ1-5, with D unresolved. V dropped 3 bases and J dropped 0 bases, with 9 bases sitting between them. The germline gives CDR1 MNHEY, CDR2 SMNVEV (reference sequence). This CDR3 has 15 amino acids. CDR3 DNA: TGTGCCAGCAGTTTGGCCAGGAATAGCAATCAGCCCCAGCATTTT. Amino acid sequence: CASSLARNSNQPQHF.

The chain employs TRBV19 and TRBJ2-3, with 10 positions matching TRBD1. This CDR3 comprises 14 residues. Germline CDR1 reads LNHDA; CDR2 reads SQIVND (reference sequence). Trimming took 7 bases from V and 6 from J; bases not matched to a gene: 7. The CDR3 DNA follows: TGTGCCAGTACCCCGGGACAGGGGTCCGATACGCAGTATTTT. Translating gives CASTPGQGSDTQYF.

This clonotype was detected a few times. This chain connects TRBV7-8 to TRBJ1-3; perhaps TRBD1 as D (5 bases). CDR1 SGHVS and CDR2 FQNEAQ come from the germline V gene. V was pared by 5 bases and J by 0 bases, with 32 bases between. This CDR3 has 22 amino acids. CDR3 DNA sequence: TGTGCCAGCAGCCCTCAACGGTCAGGGATGTTTCAAAGGCTTAGCTCTGGAAACACCATATATTTT. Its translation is CASSPQRSGMFQRLSSGNTIYF.

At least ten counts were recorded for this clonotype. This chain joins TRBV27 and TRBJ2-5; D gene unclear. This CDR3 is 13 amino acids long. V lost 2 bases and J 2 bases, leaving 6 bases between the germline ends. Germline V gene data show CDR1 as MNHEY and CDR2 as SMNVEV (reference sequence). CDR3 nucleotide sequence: TGTGCCAGCAGTTTAACTGAACAAGAGACCCAGTACTTC. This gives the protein CASSLTEQETQYF.

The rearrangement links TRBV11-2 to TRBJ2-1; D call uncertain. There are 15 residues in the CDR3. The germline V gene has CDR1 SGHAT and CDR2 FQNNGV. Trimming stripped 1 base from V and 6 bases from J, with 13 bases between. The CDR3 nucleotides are TGTGCCAGCAGCTTAGGTTTTCAGATGGGCAATGAGCAGTTCTTC. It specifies CASSLGFQMGNEQFF.

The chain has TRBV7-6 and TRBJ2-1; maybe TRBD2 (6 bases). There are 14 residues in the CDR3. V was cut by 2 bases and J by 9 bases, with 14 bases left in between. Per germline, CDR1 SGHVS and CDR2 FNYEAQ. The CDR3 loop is CASSLSPSVREQFF. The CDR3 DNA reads TGTGCCAGCAGCTTATCCCCTAGCGTGCGTGAGCAGTTCTTC. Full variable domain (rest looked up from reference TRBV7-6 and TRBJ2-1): GAGVSQSPRYKVTKRGQDVALRCDPISGHVSLYWYRQALGQGPEFLTYFNYEAQQDKSGLPNDRFSAERPEGSISTLTIQRTEQRDSAMYRCASSLSPSVREQFFGPGTRLTVL.

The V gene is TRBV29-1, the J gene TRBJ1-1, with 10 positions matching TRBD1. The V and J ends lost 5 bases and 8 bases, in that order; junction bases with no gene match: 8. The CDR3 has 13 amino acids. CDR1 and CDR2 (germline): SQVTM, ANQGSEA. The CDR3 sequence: CSVPGQGGNEAFF. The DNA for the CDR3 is TGCAGCGTTCCCGGACAGGGGGGCAACGAAGCTTTCTTT.

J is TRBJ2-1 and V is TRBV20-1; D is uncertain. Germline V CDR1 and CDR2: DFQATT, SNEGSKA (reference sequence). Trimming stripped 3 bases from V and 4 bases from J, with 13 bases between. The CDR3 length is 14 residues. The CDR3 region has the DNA TGCAGTGCTAGGGCCATCGAGGCTTACAATGAGCAGTTCTTC. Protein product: CSARAIEAYNEQFF.

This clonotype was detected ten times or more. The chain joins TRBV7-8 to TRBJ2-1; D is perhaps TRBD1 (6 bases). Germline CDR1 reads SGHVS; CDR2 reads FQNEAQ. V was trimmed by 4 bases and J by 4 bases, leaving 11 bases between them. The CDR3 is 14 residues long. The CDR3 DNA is TGTGCCAGCAGCTCTCGACAGGCTTACAATGAGCAGTTCTTC. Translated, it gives CASSSRQAYNEQFF.

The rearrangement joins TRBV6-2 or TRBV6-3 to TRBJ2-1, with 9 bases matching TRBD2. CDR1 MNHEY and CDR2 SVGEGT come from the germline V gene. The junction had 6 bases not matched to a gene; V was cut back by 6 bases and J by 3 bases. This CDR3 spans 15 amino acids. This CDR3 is CASRDVAGVYNEQFF. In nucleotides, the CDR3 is TGTGCCAGCAGGGACGTAGCGGGGGTCTACAATGAGCAGTTCTTC.

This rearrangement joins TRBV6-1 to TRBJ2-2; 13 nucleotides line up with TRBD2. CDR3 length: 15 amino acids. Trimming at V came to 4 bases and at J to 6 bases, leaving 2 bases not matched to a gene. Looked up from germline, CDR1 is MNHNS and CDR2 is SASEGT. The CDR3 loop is CASSGTSGGSGELFF. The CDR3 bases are TGTGCCAGCAGTGGGACTAGCGGGGGATCCGGGGAGCTGTTTTTT.